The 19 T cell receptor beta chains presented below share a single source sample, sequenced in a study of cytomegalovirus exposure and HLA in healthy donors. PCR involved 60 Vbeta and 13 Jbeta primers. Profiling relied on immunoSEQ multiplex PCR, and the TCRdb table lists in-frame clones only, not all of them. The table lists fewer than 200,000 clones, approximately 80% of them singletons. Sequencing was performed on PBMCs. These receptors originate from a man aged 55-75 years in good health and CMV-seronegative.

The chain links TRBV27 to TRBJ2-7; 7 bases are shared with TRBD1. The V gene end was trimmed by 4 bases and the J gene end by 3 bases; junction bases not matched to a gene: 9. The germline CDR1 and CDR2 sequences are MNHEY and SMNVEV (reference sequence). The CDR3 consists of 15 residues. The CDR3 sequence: CASSYGAGGNYEQYF. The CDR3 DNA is TGTGCCAGCAGTTACGGGGCAGGGGGAAACTACGAGCAGTACTTC.

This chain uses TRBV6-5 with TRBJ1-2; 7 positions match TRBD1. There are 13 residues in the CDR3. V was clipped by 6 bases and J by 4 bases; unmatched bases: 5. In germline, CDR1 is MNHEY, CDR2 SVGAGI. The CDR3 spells CASRLQGSYGYTF. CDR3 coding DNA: TGTGCCAGCAGGCTACAGGGGAGCTATGGCTACACCTTC.

The CDR3 protein is CASSDFGTSGSYNEQFF. In DNA, the CDR3 is TGTGCCAGCAGTGACTTTGGGACTAGCGGATCCTACAATGAGCAGTTCTTC. This chain connects TRBV6-4 to TRBJ2-1; 11 bases map to TRBD2. Germline V CDR1 and CDR2: MRHNA, SNTAGT. The J segment lost 1 base and the V segment lost 1 base, leaving 3 bases of the junction unmatched. The CDR3 loop spans 17 amino acids.

In nucleotides, the CDR3 is TGTGCCAGCAGCTTAGGGGGCAGTAGGAATGAGCAGTTCTTC. Residues: CASSLGGSRNEQFF. The chain carries TRBV7-7 and TRBJ2-1; TRBD1 is a possible D gene (5 bases). The CDR3 contains 14 residues. V gave up 1 base and J gave up 7 bases, with 11 bases separating them. Germline values: CDR1 SSHAT, CDR2 FNYEAQ (reference sequence). The full variable domain, its missing parts supplied by reference TRBV7-7 and TRBJ2-1, is GAGVSQSPRYKVTKRGQDVTLRCDPISSHATLYWYQQALGQGPEFLTYFNYEAQPDKSGLPSDRFSAERPEGSISTLTIQRTEQRDSAMYRCASSLGGSRNEQFFGPGTRLTVL.

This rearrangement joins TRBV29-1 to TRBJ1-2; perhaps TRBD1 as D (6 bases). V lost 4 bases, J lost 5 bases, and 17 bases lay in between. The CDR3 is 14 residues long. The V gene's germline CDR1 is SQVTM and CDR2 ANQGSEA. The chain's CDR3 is CSVVISGTPYGYTF. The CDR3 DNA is TGCAGCGTTGTGATTTCCGGGACACCTTATGGCTACACCTTC.

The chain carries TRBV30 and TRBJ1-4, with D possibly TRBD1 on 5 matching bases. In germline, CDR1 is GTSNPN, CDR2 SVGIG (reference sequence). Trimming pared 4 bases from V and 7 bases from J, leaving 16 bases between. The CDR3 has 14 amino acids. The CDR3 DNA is TGTGCCTGGATTCGGCAGGGTAGGGGTGAAAAACTGTTTTTT. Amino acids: CAWIRQGRGEKLFF. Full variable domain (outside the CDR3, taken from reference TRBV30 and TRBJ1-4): SQTIHQWPATLVQPVGSPLSLECTVEGTSNPNLYWYRQAAGRGLQLLFYSVGIGQISSEVPQNLSASRPQDRQFILSSKKLLLSDSGFYLCAWIRQGRGEKLFFGSGTQLSVL.

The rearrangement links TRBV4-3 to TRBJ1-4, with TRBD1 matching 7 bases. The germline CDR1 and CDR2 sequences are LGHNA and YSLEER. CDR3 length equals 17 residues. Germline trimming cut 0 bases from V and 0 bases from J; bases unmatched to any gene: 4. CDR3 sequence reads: CASSQDGGTATNEKLFF. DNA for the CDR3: TGCGCCAGCAGCCAAGATGGGGGGACAGCAACTAATGAAAAACTGTTTTTT.

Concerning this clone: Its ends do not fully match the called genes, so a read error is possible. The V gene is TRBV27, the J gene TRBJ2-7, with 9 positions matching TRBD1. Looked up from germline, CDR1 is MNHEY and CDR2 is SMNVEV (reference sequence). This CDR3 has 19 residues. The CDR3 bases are TGTGCCAGCAGTCCATTACTACAGGGGGCAACCCTCGGGTCCTCCGAGCAGTACTTC. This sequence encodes CASSPLLQGATLGSSEQYF.

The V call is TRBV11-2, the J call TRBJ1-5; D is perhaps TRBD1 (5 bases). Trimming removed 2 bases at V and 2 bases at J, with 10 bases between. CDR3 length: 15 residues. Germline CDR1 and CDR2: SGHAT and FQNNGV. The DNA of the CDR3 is TGTGCCAGCAGCTTAAGGACGGGGGGCAATCAGCCCCAGCATTTT. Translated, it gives CASSLRTGGNQPQHF.

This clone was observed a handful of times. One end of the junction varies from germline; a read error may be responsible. The CDR3 reads CASRPDNSNQPQNF. CDR3 DNA sequence: TGTGCCAGCAGACCGGACAATAGCAATCAGCCCCAGAATTTT. J is TRBJ1-5 and V is TRBV6-5; D perhaps matches TRBD1 (5 bases). Looked up from germline, CDR1 is MNHEY and CDR2 is SVGAGI. This CDR3 contains 14 residues.

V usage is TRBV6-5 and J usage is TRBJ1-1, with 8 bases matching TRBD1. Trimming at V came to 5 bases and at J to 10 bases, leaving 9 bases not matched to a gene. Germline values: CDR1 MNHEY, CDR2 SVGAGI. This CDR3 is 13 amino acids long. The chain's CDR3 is CASSRPTGDGAFF. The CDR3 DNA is TGTGCCAGCAGTCGCCCGACAGGGGACGGAGCTTTCTTT.

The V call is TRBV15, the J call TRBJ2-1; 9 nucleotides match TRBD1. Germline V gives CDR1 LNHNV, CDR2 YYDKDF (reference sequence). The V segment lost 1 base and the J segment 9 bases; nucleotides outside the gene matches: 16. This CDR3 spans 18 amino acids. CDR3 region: CATSRGWTGTGRGFEQFF. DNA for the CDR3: TGTGCCACCAGCAGAGGTTGGACCGGGACAGGGAGGGGTTTTGAGCAGTTCTTC.

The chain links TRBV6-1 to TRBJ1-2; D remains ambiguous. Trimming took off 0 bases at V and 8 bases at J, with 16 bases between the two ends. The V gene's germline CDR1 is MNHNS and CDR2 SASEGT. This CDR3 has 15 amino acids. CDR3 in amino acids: CASSEASPIYRGYTF. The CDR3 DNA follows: TGTGCCAGCAGTGAAGCTAGCCCAATCTATAGGGGCTACACCTTC.

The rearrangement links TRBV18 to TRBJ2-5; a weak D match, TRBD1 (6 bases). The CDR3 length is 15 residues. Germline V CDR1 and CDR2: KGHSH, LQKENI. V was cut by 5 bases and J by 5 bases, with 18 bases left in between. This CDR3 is CASSIRQAIAETQYF. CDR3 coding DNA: TGTGCCAGCTCAATTCGACAGGCGATAGCGGAGACCCAGTACTTC. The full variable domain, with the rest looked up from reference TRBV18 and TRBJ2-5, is NAGVMQNPRHLVRRRGQEARLRCSPMKGHSHVYWYRQLPEEGLKFMVYLQKENIIDESGMPKERFSAEFPKEGPSILRIQQVVRGDSAAYFCASSIRQAIAETQYFGPGTRLLVL.

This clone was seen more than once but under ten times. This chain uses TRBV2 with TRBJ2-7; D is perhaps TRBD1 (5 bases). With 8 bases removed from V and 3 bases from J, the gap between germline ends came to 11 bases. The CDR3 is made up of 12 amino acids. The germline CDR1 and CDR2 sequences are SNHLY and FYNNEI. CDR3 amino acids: CASAGIVYEQYF. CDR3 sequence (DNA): TGTGCCAGCGCAGGGATAGTCTACGAGCAGTACTTC.

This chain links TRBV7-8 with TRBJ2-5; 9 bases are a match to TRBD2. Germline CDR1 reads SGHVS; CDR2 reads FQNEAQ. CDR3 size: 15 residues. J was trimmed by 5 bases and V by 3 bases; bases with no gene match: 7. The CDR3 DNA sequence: TGTGCCAGCAGCTTCGGTGGCGGGGGGGCGGAGACCCAGTACTTC. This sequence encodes CASSFGGGGAETQYF.

The CDR3 sequence: CASSFQGGNSPLHF. The CDR3 DNA reads TGTGCCAGCAGCTTTCAGGGAGGTAATTCACCCCTCCACTTT. The chain combines TRBV5-5 with TRBJ1-6; weak D call: TRBD1 (5 bases). This CDR3 has 14 amino acids. With 2 bases removed from V and 6 bases from J, the gap between germline ends came to 9 bases. The germline CDR1 and CDR2 sequences are SGHKS and YYEKEE (reference sequence).

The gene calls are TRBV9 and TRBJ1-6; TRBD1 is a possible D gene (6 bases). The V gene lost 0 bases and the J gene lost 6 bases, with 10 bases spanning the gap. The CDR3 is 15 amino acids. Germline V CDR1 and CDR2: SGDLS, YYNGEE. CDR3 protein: CASSVGGTLNSPLHF. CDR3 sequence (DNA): TGTGCCAGCAGCGTAGGGGGGACACTTAATTCACCCCTCCACTTT.

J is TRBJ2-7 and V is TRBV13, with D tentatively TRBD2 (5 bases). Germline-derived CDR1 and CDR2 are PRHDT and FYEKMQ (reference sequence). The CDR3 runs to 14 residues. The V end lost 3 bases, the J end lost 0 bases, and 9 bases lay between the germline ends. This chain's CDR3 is CASSFSGSSYEQYF. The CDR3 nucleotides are TGTGCCAGCAGCTTCTCGGGAAGCTCCTACGAGCAGTACTTC.